This is a list of T cell receptor beta chains from one sample in a study of T cell changes during pregnancy in multiple sclerosis. TCRdb's table, derived via immunoSEQ multiplex PCR, lists solely in-frame clones and lacks some. The sample consists of about 44,000 clones, roughly 92% of them appearing once. The input for sequencing was CD4+ T cells from peripheral blood mononuclear cells, taken in the first trimester of pregnancy. These TCRs come from a female donor with multiple sclerosis, enrolled in a pregnancy study. Both conserved end residues are part of each CDR3. Clone size is stated in some rows and not others, as once, few, many or a class when expanded.

v_gene: TRBV27
len: 15
abundance: -
CDR3aa: CASSSFTVPAYEQYF

v_gene: TRBV29-1
len: 14
abundance: -
CDR3aa: CSVGTSGITDTQYF

v_gene: TRBV15
len: 17
abundance: -
CDR3aa: CATSSGQGMRNNQPQHF

v_gene: TRBV7-9
len: 15
abundance: -
CDR3aa: CASSLDQGMGNEQFF

v_gene: TRBV19
len: 14
abundance: -
CDR3aa: CASRAGGPQETQYF

v_gene: TRBV28
len: 14
abundance: -
CDR3aa: CASTRGEGGYEQYF

v_gene: TRBV5-1
len: 16
abundance: -
CDR3aa: CASSLGGGPMNTEAFF

v_gene: TRBV7-2
len: 19
abundance: once
CDR3aa: CASSLLGLAGGGAYNEQFF

v_gene: TRBV7-2
len: 15
abundance: -
CDR3aa: CASSLETSVIYEQYF

v_gene: TRBV4-3
len: 12
abundance: once
CDR3aa: CASSPSRNEQFF

v_gene: TRBV6-5
len: 12
abundance: -
CDR3aa: CASSSQTGSQFF

v_gene: TRBV9
len: 14
abundance: -
CDR3aa: CASSVTLAGDEQYF

v_gene: TRBV19
len: 15
abundance: -
CDR3aa: CASSGLGARTGELFF

v_gene: TRBV7-2
len: 14
abundance: once
CDR3aa: CASSLVGGQETQYF

v_gene: TRBV5-1
len: 15
abundance: -
CDR3aa: CASSSTGGPNEKLFF

v_gene: TRBV5-4
len: 18
abundance: -
CDR3aa: CASSLYSGRGSGANVLTF

v_gene: TRBV28
len: 13
abundance: -
CDR3aa: CASSFDRNTEAFF

v_gene: TRBV5-1
len: 16
abundance: -
CDR3aa: CASSLVVGRGPDTQYF

v_gene: TRBV28
len: 15
abundance: -
CDR3aa: CATESSGTYTGELFF

v_gene: TRBV28
len: 14
abundance: -
CDR3aa: CASSYGQSSSPQHF

v_gene: TRBV9
len: 14
abundance: -
CDR3aa: CASTKLALGGEQFF

v_gene: TRBV5-4
len: 17
abundance: -
CDR3aa: CASSPSGILAGGNEQYF